This T cell receptor (beta chain) is drawn from a study of shared clonotypes between healthy human individuals. CD45RO-negative CD8 cells positively selected for CCR7 made up the naive population, which excluded terminally differentiated effector memory CD45RA+ cells. Profiling relied on immunoSEQ multiplex PCR, and the TCRdb table lists in-frame clones only, not all of them. The sample carries some 580,000 clones, roughly 98% recorded once. From germline, CDR1 is SQVTM and CDR2 ANQGSEA. The CDR3 loop spans 13 amino acids. V lost 6 bases and J lost 1, with 12 bases in between. The clonotype was recovered from a young man in good health. The chain carries TRBV29-1 and TRBJ1-1; D is ambiguous. The sample was naive CD8+ T cells sorted from blood. The CDR3 reads CSVERTENTEAFF. As DNA, the CDR3 is TGCAGCGTGGAACGGACTGAGAACACTGAAGCTTTCTTT. Full variable domain (remainder filled in from reference TRBV29-1 and TRBJ1-1): SAVISQKPSRDICQRGTSLTIQCQVDSQVTMMFWYRQQPGQSLTLIATANQGSEATYESGFVIDKFPISRPNLTFSTLTVSNMSPEDSSIYLCSVERTENTEAFFGQGTRLTVV.